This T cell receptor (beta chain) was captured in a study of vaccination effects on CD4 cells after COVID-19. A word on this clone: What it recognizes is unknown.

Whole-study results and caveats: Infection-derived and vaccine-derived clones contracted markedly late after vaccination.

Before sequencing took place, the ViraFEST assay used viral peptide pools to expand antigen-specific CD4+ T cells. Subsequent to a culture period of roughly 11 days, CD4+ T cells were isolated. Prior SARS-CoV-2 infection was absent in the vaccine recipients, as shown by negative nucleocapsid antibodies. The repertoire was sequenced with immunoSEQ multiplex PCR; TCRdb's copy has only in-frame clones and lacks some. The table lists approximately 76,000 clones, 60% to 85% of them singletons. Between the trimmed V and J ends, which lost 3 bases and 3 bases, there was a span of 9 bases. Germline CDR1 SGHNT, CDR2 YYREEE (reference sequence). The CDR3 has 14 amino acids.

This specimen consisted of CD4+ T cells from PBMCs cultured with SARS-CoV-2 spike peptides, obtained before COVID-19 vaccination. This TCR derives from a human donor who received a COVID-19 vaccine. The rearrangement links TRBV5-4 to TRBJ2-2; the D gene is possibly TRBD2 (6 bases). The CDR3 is CASSSRDYTGELFF. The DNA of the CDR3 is TGTGCCAGCAGCTCCCGGGACTACACCGGGGAGCTGTTTTTT.